This T cell receptor (beta chain) was captured by sequencing in a study of neurological immune-mediated disorders. Study-level findings and limits: No CDR3 amino acid sequences were shared by expanded clones across subjects, suggesting private repertoires in all groups.

The unsorted libraries were prepared from 2 million PBMCs (stored at -80 C). The CDR3 is 12 residues long. CDR1 SGHRS and CDR2 YFSETQ come from the germline V gene. V gave up 5 bases and J gave up 4 bases, with 10 bases separating them. Ten or more counts support this clonotype. Its antigen is unidentified. TCRdb re-derived calls from the 5' RACE reads in MiXCR, one entry per CDR3 protein. The repertoire holds under 80,000 distinct CDR3 sequences, with roughly 13% as singletons. Sequencing input: PBMCs. The chain combines TRBV5-1 with TRBJ2-7; maybe TRBD2 (6 bases). The clonotype comes from a woman between 50 and 59 years old in good health. The CDR3 loop reads CASRGGLYEQYF. In nucleotides, the CDR3 is TGCGCCAGCAGGGGAGGACTTTACGAGCAGTACTTC.